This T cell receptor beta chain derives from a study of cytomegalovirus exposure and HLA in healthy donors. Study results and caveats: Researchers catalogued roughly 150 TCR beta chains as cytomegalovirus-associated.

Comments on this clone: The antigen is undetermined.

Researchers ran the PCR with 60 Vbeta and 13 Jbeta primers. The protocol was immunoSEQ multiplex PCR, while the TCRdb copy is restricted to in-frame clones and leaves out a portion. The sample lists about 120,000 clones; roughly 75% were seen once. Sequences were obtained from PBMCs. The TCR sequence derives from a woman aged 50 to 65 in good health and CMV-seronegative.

CDR3 coding DNA: TGTGCCAGCAGCCTAAAGGTGGCAGGACACTTCTACGAGCAGTACTTC. This encodes CASSLKVAGHFYEQYF. The chain joins TRBV7-3 to TRBJ2-7; a weak D match, TRBD1 (5 bases). CDR3 size: 16 residues. V was shortened by 5 bases and J by 3 bases, with 20 bases between the two germline ends. Looked up from germline, CDR1 is SGHTA and CDR2 is FQGTGA.